This T cell receptor beta chain was sequenced for a study of beta chain features in type 1 diabetes listed by TCRdb under 2018. For the wider study: No differences in mean age, gender distribution, total cell number or subset yield were found between patients and healthy donors. A total of about 99,000,000 sorted cells were examined across all samples, and RNA yield correlated strongly with the number of cells per subset. The study compared TCRB repertoires of sorted circulating CD4+ T cell subsets between recently diagnosed type 1 diabetes patients and matched healthy donors. Regulatory and stem cell-like memory subsets were isolated from only 8 patients and roughly eight healthy donors, whereas naive and central memory subsets came from all 30 or so donors. Here is what the overall study found, with its caveats: Type 1 diabetes patients showed a moderate but significant shortening of TCRB CDR3 length in all four CD4+ subsets. Fewer insertions and more nucleotide deletions at VDJ recombination sites were observed in patients with type 1 diabetes, implying thymic rearrangement abnormalities. Shorter templates might be favored by PCR, yet because patient and control samples were amplified and corrected together, any such skew would affect both groups equally. The naive, central memory and regulatory TCRB repertoires appeared to resemble one another more closely among patients than among healthy donors. HLA sub-analyses involved small numbers of individuals, so any influence of HLA type on TCRB rearrangement remained unresolved. Because cDNA was sequenced instead of genomic DNA, highly expressing activated cells could be over-represented, though the groups showed no difference in activation or CD3 levels.

This clone was observed a few times. Its specific antigen is unknown. Base-call qualities are not available, and no considerably larger clone is one nucleotide away. From each donor, a single peripheral blood sample of around 120 mL on average was drawn into heparinised tubes. A BD FACSAria II and a panel including CD45RO, CCR7, CD25, CD127, CD95 and CD27 were used to sort naive, central memory, regulatory and stem cell-like memory CD4+ T cells. Purity was above 95% for every sorted population. Right away, PBMCs were isolated by Lymphoprep density gradient centrifugation and were stained directly, with no culture step. So that batch effects would be minimized, each experiment stained and sorted samples in pairs, pairing one healthy donor with one patient. Via the germline V gene, CDR1 is SGHRS and CDR2 YFSETQ. Trimming removed 2 bases from V and 7 bases from J, leaving 10 bases between the germline ends. Inclusive of the bounding cysteine and phenylalanine, the CDR3 is 13 residues long. Only the CDR3 region is kept as DNA, spanning 39 bases read in frame from base 1.

The entire isolated RNA was reverse transcribed using the High Capacity cDNA Reverse Transcription Kit, and thus expressed TCRB transcripts were sequenced. Deep immunoSEQ sequencing was applied to naive, central memory and regulatory T cell samples, giving an average of about 3.57 million total reads per sample. Sorted cells were lysed in RLT buffer and RNA was extracted with DNase-treated RNeasy Micro or Mini kits, depending on cell number. Each cell subset was processed on its own to prevent cross-contamination, while patient and healthy donor samples were processed together. TCRB sequences were amplified from cDNA with the immunoSEQ multiplex PCR, producing 87-bp fragments spanning the CDR3 region. Sequencing of the amplicons was done on the Illumina HiSeq platform. The authors' analysis ran thus. PCR bias was corrected computationally using synthetic template baselines, and reads within Hamming distance 2 were collapsed, with unmergeable singletons discarded. Reads were aligned against IMGT to assign V, D and J genes, CDR3 length and insertions or deletions at six rearrangement sites. Within each subset, clonotype counts were normalized to sorted cell number, after which true diversity and Gini coefficients were computed with the tcR R package. The overlap coefficient, calculated on TCRB nucleotide sequences, was used to measure repertoire sharing. Out-of-frame TCRB sequences from naive cells were analyzed to stand in for the pre-selection repertoire. As stored in TCRdb, this immuneACCESS dataset retains in-frame rearrangements with V and J assigned. A fraction of the clones does not appear; measured against another copy, unresolved V genes explain less than half of the discrepancy, and the remainder lacks a known reason. V, J and clone size reflect that table, while D and trimming were determined from the DNA. Present in this sample are about 230,000 clones, roughly 17% of which were seen just once. Approximately 0.087% of the sample comes from the top ten.

The TCR was taken from a man between 25 and 39 years old with type 1 diabetes. Sequenced material: naive CD4+ T cells from blood. This sample's cell subset or site label indicates: true naive CD4+ T cells. This receptor chain uses TRBV5-1 and TRBJ2-1; the D gene is possibly TRBD2, with 6 bases matching. The CDR3 region has the sequence CASSFGGPNEQFF. The DNA is as follows: TGCGCCAGCAGCTTCGGAGGGCCGAATGAGCAGTTCTTC.